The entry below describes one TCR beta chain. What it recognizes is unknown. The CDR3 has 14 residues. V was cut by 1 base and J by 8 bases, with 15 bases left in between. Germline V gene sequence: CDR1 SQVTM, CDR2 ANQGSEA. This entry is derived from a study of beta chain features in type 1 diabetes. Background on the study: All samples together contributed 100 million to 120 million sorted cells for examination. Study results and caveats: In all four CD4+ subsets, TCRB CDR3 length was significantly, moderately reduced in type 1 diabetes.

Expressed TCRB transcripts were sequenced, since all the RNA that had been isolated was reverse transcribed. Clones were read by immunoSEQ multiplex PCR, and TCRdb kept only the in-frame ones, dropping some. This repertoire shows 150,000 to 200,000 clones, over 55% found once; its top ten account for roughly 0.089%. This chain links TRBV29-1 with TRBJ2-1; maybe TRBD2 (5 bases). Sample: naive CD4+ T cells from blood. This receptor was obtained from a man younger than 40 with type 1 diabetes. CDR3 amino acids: CSVEGGIVNDEQFF. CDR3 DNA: TGCAGCGTTGAAGGAGGGATCGTCAACGATGAGCAGTTCTTC.